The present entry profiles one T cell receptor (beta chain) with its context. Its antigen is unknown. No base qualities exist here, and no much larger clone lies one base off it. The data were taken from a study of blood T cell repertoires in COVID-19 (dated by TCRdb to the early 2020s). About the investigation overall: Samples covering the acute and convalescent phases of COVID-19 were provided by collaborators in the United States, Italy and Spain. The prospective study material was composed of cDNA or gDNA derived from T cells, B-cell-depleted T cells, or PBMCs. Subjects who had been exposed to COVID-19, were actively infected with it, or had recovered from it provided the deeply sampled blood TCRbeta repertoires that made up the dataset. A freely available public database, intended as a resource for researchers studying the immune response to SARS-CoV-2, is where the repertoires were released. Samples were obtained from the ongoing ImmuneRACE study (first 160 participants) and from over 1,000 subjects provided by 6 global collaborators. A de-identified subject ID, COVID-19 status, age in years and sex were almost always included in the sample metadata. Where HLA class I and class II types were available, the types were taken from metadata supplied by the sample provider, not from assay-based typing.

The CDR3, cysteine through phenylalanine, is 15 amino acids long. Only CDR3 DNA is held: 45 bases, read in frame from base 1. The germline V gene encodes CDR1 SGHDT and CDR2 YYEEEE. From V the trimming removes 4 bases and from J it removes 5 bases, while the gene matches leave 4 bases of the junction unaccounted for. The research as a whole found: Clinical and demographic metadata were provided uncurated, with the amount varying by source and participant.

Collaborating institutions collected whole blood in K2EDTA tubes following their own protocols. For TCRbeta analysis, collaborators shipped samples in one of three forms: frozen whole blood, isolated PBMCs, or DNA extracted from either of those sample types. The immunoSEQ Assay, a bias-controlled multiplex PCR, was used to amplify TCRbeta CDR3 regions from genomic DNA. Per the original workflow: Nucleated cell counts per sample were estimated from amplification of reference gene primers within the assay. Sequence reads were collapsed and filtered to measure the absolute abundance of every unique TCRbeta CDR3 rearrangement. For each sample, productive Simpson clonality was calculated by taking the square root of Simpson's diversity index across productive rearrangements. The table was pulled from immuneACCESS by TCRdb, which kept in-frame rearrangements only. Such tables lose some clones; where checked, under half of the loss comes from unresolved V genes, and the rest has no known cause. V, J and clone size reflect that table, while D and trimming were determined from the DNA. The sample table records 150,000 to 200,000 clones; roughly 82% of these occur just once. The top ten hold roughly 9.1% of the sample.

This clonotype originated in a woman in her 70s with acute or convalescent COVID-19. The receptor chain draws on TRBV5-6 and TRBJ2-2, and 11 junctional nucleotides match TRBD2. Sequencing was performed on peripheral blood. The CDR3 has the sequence CASSRLAGGTGELFF. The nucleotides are TGTGCCAGCAGCCGATTAGCGGGAGGGACCGGGGAGCTGTTTTTT.